This TCR beta chain was profiled in a study of spatial heterogeneity in lung cancer. The CDR3 is 15 amino acids. V was pared by 1 base and J by 0 bases, with 7 bases between. This clonotype was detected only a few times. Time point denoted: sample taken at primary tumor resection. Samples were obtained from roughly 65 donors, all untreated early-stage non-small cell lung cancer patients. Each molecule of TCR cDNA was tagged with one unique molecular identifier. MiXCR, run by TCRdb on the 5' RACE reads, gives a single entry per CDR3 protein. The sample consists of about 92,000 distinct CDR3 sequences, roughly 12% of them appearing once.

This receptor was identified in a male donor with early-stage non-small cell lung cancer. The chain employs TRBV12-3 or TRBV12-4 and TRBJ2-4; TRBD1 might be the D (6 bases). The starting material was PBMCs, obtained at surgery. CDR3 DNA sequence: TGTGCCAGCAGTTTAGGACAGGTAGCCAAAAACATTCAGTACTTC. It specifies CASSLGQVAKNIQYF.